Below are 28 T cell receptor beta chains sequenced from a single sample in a study of spatial heterogeneity in lung cancer. TCRdb fed the 5' RACE reads into MiXCR, producing one record per CDR3 protein. The sample shows tens of thousands of distinct CDR3 sequences, 6.5% to 9% of them seen only once. Time point here: sample taken at primary tumor resection. The starting material was PBMCs, obtained at surgery. The receptors here all came from a female donor with early-stage non-small cell lung cancer.

This clonotype was found a few times. J is TRBJ1-6 and V is TRBV5-6, with TRBD1 matching 8 bases. V lost 4 bases and J lost 0; bases outside the gene matches: 6. Germline V gives CDR1 SGHDT, CDR2 YYEEEE. This CDR3 is 17 amino acids long. The CDR3 DNA is TGTGCCAGCAGCCCGGGACAGGCGGGCTCCTATAATTCACCCCTCCACTTT. Residues: CASSPGQAGSYNSPLHF.

This clonotype appeared many times. This chain links TRBV3-1 with TRBJ2-5; the match to TRBD2 covers 12 bases. Per the germline V gene, CDR1 is LGHDT and CDR2 is YNNKEL (reference sequence). This CDR3 has 17 amino acids. The J segment lost 3 bases and the V segment lost 1 base, leaving 6 bases of the junction unmatched. This CDR3 reads CASSQARTSGAKETQYF. DNA of the CDR3: TGTGCCAGCAGCCAAGCCCGGACTAGCGGGGCCAAAGAGACCCAGTACTTC.

This clonotype was seen at least ten times. The chain recombines TRBV20-1 with TRBJ2-7; D may be TRBD2 (6 bases). The germline V and J ends were trimmed by 5 bases and 7 bases, with 21 bases remaining between them. The germline CDR1 and CDR2 sequences are DFQATT and SNEGSKA (reference sequence). CDR3 length equals 14 residues. The CDR3 reads CSASHLRDLGEQYF. The CDR3 DNA reads TGCAGTGCTTCCCACCTGAGGGACTTGGGGGAGCAGTACTTC.

This clonotype was recorded many times. The chain couples TRBV5-5 to TRBJ1-1; perhaps TRBD1 as D (5 bases). V was trimmed by 3 bases and J by 4 bases, leaving 16 bases between them. Germline V gene lookup returns CDR1 SGHKS and CDR2 YYEKEE (reference sequence). The CDR3 loop spans 15 amino acids. The CDR3, as DNA: TGTGCCAGCAGCTCCCGAGGGCAGGGACTCACTGAAGCTTTCTTT. Translation: CASSSRGQGLTEAFF.

This clonotype has ten or more counts. The J gene is TRBJ2-1, the V gene TRBV30; D possibly matches TRBD1 or TRBD2 (5 bases each). V dropped 6 bases and J dropped 9 bases, with 15 bases sitting between them. CDR3 length: 12 residues. Germline lookup yields CDR1 GTSNPN and CDR2 SVGIG (reference sequence). The CDR3 sequence is CACGTVGPEQFF. The CDR3, as DNA: TGTGCCTGCGGGACGGTTGGACCTGAGCAGTTCTTC.

The chain is built from TRBV6-2 or TRBV6-3 and TRBJ1-5; 7 positions agree with TRBD1. The CDR3 covers 15 residues. The germline V gene encodes CDR1 MNHEY and CDR2 SVGEGT. Unmatched junction bases numbered 10, after V lost 6 bases and J lost 5 bases. CDR3 sequence: CASSDREGLDQPQHF. DNA of the CDR3: TGTGCCAGCAGCGACAGGGAGGGTCTTGATCAGCCCCAGCATTTT.

The chain links TRBV20-1 to TRBJ2-7; D may be TRBD2 (6 bases). Germline CDR1 DFQATT, CDR2 SNEGSKA (reference sequence). Trimming took 6 bases from V and 0 from J, leaving 15 bases between them. The CDR3 covers 14 residues. CDR3 DNA sequence: TGCAGTGCCGTTAGCGGAAGGAGCTCCTACGAGCAGTACTTC. Translated, it gives CSAVSGRSSYEQYF.

The chain couples TRBV7-2 to TRBJ2-7, with D tentatively TRBD1 or TRBD2 (5 bases each). The length of the CDR3 is 14 residues. The ends were cut back, 3 bases at V and 6 bases at J, with 15 bases in the middle. From germline, CDR1 is SGHTA and CDR2 FQGNSA. This chain's CDR3 is CASSFDGQRGEQYF. The CDR3 DNA follows: TGTGCCAGCAGCTTCGACGGCCAGAGGGGCGAGCAGTACTTC.

This clonotype was recorded many times. The chain is built from TRBV5-1 and TRBJ1-5, with D possibly being TRBD1 (6 bases). There are 17 residues in the CDR3. Germline V lookup: CDR1 SGHRS, CDR2 YFSETQ. V gave up 4 bases and J gave up 4 bases, with 21 bases separating them. The CDR3 DNA follows: TGCGCCAGCAGCCCGGGGAGGGGGGCGCCTCGGAATCAGCCCCAGCATTTT. It codes for CASSPGRGAPRNQPQHF.

Ten or more counts support this clonotype. J is TRBJ1-1 and V is TRBV27, with no clear D. Per the germline V gene, CDR1 is MNHEY and CDR2 is SMNVEV (reference sequence). CDR3 length: 12 amino acids. Trimming stripped 9 bases from V and 3 bases from J, with 11 bases between. Here the CDR3 DNA reads TGTGCCAGGGGGAGACAAGACACTGAAGCTTTCTTT. Its translation is CARGRQDTEAFF.

This clonotype came up a few times. The V gene is TRBV19, the J gene TRBJ2-7; either TRBD1 or TRBD2 may supply D (5 bases each). V was shortened by 10 bases and J by 6 bases, with 22 bases between the two germline ends. There are 14 residues in the CDR3. From germline, CDR1 is LNHDA and CDR2 SQIVND (reference sequence). CDR3 bases: TGTGCCACCTCCTTCGTCGGGGCTAGTGGCGAGCAGTACTTC. Its protein is CATSFVGASGEQYF.

This clonotype has a count of ten or more. This chain connects TRBV2 to TRBJ2-3; the D gene could be TRBD1 or TRBD2 (6 bases each). This CDR3 region has 14 residues. Germline CDR1 SNHLY, CDR2 FYNNEI. V lost 7 bases and J lost 2, with 13 bases in between. The CDR3 DNA reads TGTGCCAGCAATCGGAGGGGGGACACAGATACGCAGTATTTT. Its translation is CASNRRGDTDTQYF.

V and J are TRBV5-5 and TRBJ2-1; D might be TRBD1 (5 bases). Trimming removed 0 bases at V and 7 bases at J, with 11 bases between. This CDR3 has 14 amino acids. Germline V lookup: CDR1 SGHKS, CDR2 YYEKEE (reference sequence). CDR3 nucleotide sequence: TGTGCCAGCAGCTTGGCTACGACAGTTAATGAGCAGTTCTTC. Its translation: CASSLATTVNEQFF.

This clonotype was picked up a small number of times. The rearrangement joins TRBV5-1 to TRBJ2-7; tentative D call: TRBD2 (5 bases). Trimming removed 4 bases at V and 1 base at J, with 9 bases between. Germline V gene sequence: CDR1 SGHRS, CDR2 YFSETQ. The length of the CDR3 is 13 residues. CDR3 protein: CASSADFSYEQYF. The CDR3 DNA is TGCGCCAGCAGCGCGGACTTTTCCTACGAGCAGTACTTC.

This clonotype has at least ten counts. The V call is TRBV2, the J call TRBJ1-5; D unresolved. The germline CDR1 and CDR2 sequences are SNHLY and FYNNEI. This CDR3 spans 14 amino acids. With 1 base removed from V and 4 bases from J, the gap between germline ends came to 8 bases. The CDR3 sequence: CASSEGVGNQPQHF. In DNA form, the CDR3 reads TGTGCCAGCAGTGAAGGGGTGGGGAATCAGCCCCAGCATTTT.

This clonotype was recorded at least ten times. This chain connects TRBV28 to TRBJ1-2; the D gene is possibly TRBD1 (5 bases). The CDR3 runs 16 residues. Per the germline V gene, CDR1 is MDHEN and CDR2 is SYDVKM. Deletions cut 4 bases from V and 4 bases from J, with 19 bases between. Written as DNA, the CDR3 is TGTGCCAGCAGTTCCTTCATTTGGGGACTCCTCTATGGCTACACCTTC. Protein: CASSSFIWGLLYGYTF.

The sample holds many counts of this clonotype. J is TRBJ2-1 and V is TRBV11-2, with 7 bases fitting TRBD1. CDR3 size: 15 residues. Trimming took 4 bases from V and 7 from J; bases not matched to a gene: 10. The V gene's germline CDR1 is SGHAT and CDR2 FQNNGV. The CDR3 coding sequence is TGTGCCAGCAGCTCTCTCCAGGGGGTGAAGAATGAGCAGTTCTTC. This encodes CASSSLQGVKNEQFF.

In its sample, this clonotype was seen a few times. V usage is TRBV3-1 and J usage is TRBJ1-1, with TRBD1 matching over 9 bases. Germline V gene data show CDR1 as LGHDT and CDR2 as YNNKEL (reference sequence). This CDR3 is built from 15 residues. V gave up 4 bases and J gave up 6 bases; unmatched junction bases: 9. This CDR3 reads CASSLDRGFKAEAFF. CDR3 nucleotide sequence: TGTGCCAGCAGCCTGGACAGGGGATTCAAAGCTGAAGCTTTCTTT.

This clonotype has a count of ten or more. This chain joins TRBV28 and TRBJ1-5, with a weak D call TRBD1 (5 bases). The CDR3 has 14 amino acids. The V end lost 7 bases, the J end lost 4 bases, and 14 bases lay between the germline ends. The germline CDR1 and CDR2 sequences are MDHEN and SYDVKM. The CDR3 loop reads CASTIGTGNQPQHF. The CDR3 DNA reads as TGTGCCAGCACTATCGGGACGGGGAATCAGCCCCAGCATTTT.

This clonotype was observed a single time. This chain joins TRBV6-1 and TRBJ2-6; 7 bases match TRBD2. After removal of 6 bases from V and 14 bases from J, the junction contained 13 bases not matched to a gene. The germline CDR1 and CDR2 sequences are MNHNS and SASEGT. The CDR3 has 14 residues. This chain's CDR3 is CASSAITGSGILTF. The CDR3 nucleotides read TGTGCCAGCAGCGCCATAACCGGGAGCGGGATCCTGACTTTC.

V and J are TRBV11-2 and TRBJ2-7, with a possible D match to TRBD1 (5 bases). V was trimmed by 3 bases and J by 5 bases, leaving 17 bases between them. The V gene's germline CDR1 is SGHAT and CDR2 FQNNGV. CDR3 size: 15 residues. The CDR3 DNA follows: TGTGCCAGCAGCTTCTCCCCAGGGCCCCAAAACGAGCAGTACTTC. Translated: CASSFSPGPQNEQYF.

The table lists this clonotype with many counts. The chain uses TRBV21-1 and TRBJ2-5; the table's D call of TRBD1 was not tested on the DNA. TRBV21-1 is shown as a pseudogene. The CDR3 length is 15 residues. CDR3 loop: CASSTLRTGEETQYF. Here the CDR3 DNA reads TGTGCCAGCAGCACTCTTCGGACAGGGGAAGAGACCCAGTACTTC.

The J gene is TRBJ1-5, the V gene TRBV21-1. TRBV21-1 is deemed a pseudogene. The CDR3 totals 12 residues. The chain's CDR3 is CASSSSRGTQHF. CDR3 coding DNA: TGTGCCAGCAGCTCAAGTCGGGGAACCCAGCATTTT.

Comments on this clonotype: This sequence may be a read error, since a much larger clone differs from it by one base. Here the CDR3 omits its conserved ending phenylalanine or tryptophan, so a read error is the likely source. The gene calls are TRBV5-1 and TRBJ2-1; D perhaps matches TRBD2 (5 bases). Trimming removed 4 bases at V and 0 bases at J, with 14 bases between. Germline assignment: CDR1 SGHRS and CDR2 YFSETQ. The CDR3 has 16 amino acids. The CDR3 here is CASSPATGNSYNEQFS. The CDR3 bases are TGCGCCAGCAGCCCGGCTACGGGGAACTCCTACAATGAGCAGTTCTCC.

This clonotype was counted between two and nine times. This sequence joins TRBV5-4 and TRBJ1-3, with 10 bases that match TRBD1. CDR1 is SGHNT, CDR2 YYREEE, per germline (reference sequence). The CDR3 is 15 residues long. The ends lost 10 bases at V and 3 bases at J; junction bases unmatched: 10. The CDR3 DNA is TGTGCCGGGGGACAGGGGCCCCAAAGTGGAAACACCATATATTTT. It is translated as CAGGQGPQSGNTIYF.

The sample holds many counts of this clonotype. The rearrangement joins TRBV5-1 to TRBJ2-5; 7 bases line up with TRBD1. Germline V gene data show CDR1 as SGHRS and CDR2 as YFSETQ. The CDR3 has 15 residues. J lost 1 base, V lost 0 bases, and 3 bases had no gene match. The CDR3 DNA follows: TGCGCCAGCAGCTTGGGCCCAGGGGGCCAAGAGACCCAGTACTTC. It is translated as CASSLGPGGQETQYF.

This clonotype was counted many times. CDR3 sequence (DNA): TGCGCCAGCAGCTTGTCAGGGGGGGACCAAGAGACCCAGTACTTC. Translation gives CASSLSGGDQETQYF. The rearrangement uses TRBV5-1 and TRBJ2-5, with D possibly called TRBD1 or TRBD2 (7 bases each). CDR3 length: 15 amino acids. Trimming cost V 1 base and J 0 bases, with 10 bases left between them. Per the germline V gene, CDR1 is SGHRS and CDR2 is YFSETQ. The complete variable domain, with remaining parts taken from reference TRBV5-1 and TRBJ2-5, reads KAGVTQTPRYLIKTRGQQVTLSCSPISGHRSVSWYQQTPGQGLQFLFEYFSETQRNKGNFPGRFSGRQFSNSRSEMNVSTLELGDSALYLCASSLSGGDQETQYFGPGTRLLVL.

By share, this clonotype ranks as medium-sized (0.01 to 0.1%). The chain employs TRBV5-6 and TRBJ2-2, with D possibly being TRBD1 or TRBD2 (5 bases each). CDR3 size: 15 residues. CDR1 is SGHDT, CDR2 YYEEEE, per germline. V gave up 4 bases and J gave up 3 bases, with 13 bases separating them. The CDR3 sequence: CASSPGPRDTGELFF. The CDR3 DNA reads TGTGCCAGCAGCCCGGGACCCAGGGACACCGGGGAGCTGTTTTTT.